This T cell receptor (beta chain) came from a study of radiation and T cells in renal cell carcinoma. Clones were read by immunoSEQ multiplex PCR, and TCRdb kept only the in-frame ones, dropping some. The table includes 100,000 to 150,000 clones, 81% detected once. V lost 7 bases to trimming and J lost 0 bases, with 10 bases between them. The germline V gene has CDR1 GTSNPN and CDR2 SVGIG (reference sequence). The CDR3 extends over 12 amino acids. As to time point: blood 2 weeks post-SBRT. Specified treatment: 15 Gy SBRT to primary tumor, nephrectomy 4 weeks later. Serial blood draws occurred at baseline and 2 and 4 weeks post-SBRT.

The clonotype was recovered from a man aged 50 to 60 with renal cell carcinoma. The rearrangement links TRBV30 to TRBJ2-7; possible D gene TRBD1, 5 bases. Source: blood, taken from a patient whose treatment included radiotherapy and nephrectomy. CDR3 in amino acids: CALSQGSYEQYF. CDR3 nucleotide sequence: TGTGCCTTAAGCCAGGGCTCCTACGAGCAGTACTTC.